Following are 30 T cell receptor beta chains from one sample sequenced in a study of blood T cell repertoires in COVID-19. Sequencing used immunoSEQ multiplex PCR; TCRdb keeps in-frame clones, though not all of them. Of roughly 66,000 clones listed, over 80% were seen once; the top ten hold about 7.9%. Sequencing was done on a sample of peripheral blood. The receptor source for this set is a human donor in a cohort sampled during active COVID-19.

The chain carries TRBV15 and TRBJ2-2; 9 bases line up with TRBD1. The CDR3 loop spans 15 amino acids. In germline, CDR1 is LNHNV, CDR2 YYDKDF (reference sequence). With V trimmed by 7 bases and J by 4 bases, 7 bases remained unmatched. The CDR3 is CATKIRTGVTGELFF. The CDR3 region has the DNA TGTGCCACCAAAATCCGGACAGGGGTCACCGGGGAGCTGTTTTTT.

This chain links TRBV25-1 with TRBJ1-5; D is uncertain. CDR3 length: 15 residues. In germline, CDR1 is MGHDK, CDR2 SYGVNS. Trimming shortened V by 1 base and J by 3 bases, and 10 bases separated the two germline ends. CDR3 in amino acids: CASSEWGDTNQPQHF. CDR3 nucleotides: TGTGCCAGCAGTGAATGGGGAGATACCAATCAGCCCCAGCATTTT.

The V and J genes are TRBV19 and TRBJ2-2; 7 positions agree with TRBD1. Germline trimming cut 5 bases from V and 6 bases from J; bases unmatched to any gene: 6. CDR1 is LNHDA and CDR2 is SQIVND in the germline V gene (reference sequence). This CDR3 is 14 amino acids long. Here the CDR3 reads CASSPSQGAGELFF. The CDR3 region has the DNA TGTGCCAGTAGTCCCTCCCAGGGGGCCGGGGAGCTGTTTTTT.

This CDR3 is CASSLRTGTSGTAGELFF. The CDR3, as DNA: TGTGCCAGCAGCTTGCGCACCGGGACTAGCGGGACAGCCGGGGAGCTGTTTTTT. The genes are TRBV9 and TRBJ2-2; 13 positions agree with TRBD2. This CDR3 contains 18 residues. The trim removed 4 bases at V and 6 bases at J, leaving 12 bases unmatched. Germline assignment: CDR1 SGDLS and CDR2 YYNGEE.

The genes are TRBV7-5 and TRBJ2-1; whether TRBD2, the table's D call, matches the DNA was not checked. TRBV7-5 is tagged as a pseudogene. The CDR3 has 15 residues. The CDR3 nucleotides read TGTGCCAGAAGCTTAGGGGAAGCGGGAGGGCCTCAGCAGTTCTTC. The encoded protein is CARSLGEAGGPQQFF.

This chain links TRBV15 with TRBJ2-5; 7 bases agree with TRBD2. The V gene's germline CDR1 is LNHNV and CDR2 YYDKDF (reference sequence). The CDR3 contains 15 residues. Unmatched junction bases numbered 7, after V lost 1 base and J lost 5 bases. CDR3 sequence reads: CATSRVYGEGETQYF. In DNA, the CDR3 is TGTGCCACCAGCAGAGTTTATGGGGAGGGGGAGACCCAGTACTTC.

The count of this clone is one. This chain links TRBV19 with TRBJ1-1, with TRBD1 as a possible D gene (6 bases). Trimming cost V 3 bases and J 0 bases, with 11 bases left between them. There are 15 residues in the CDR3. Germline values: CDR1 LNHDA, CDR2 SQIVND (reference sequence). CDR3 bases: TGTGCCAGTAGTATGCGGGGGGCCTTGAACACTGAAGCTTTCTTT. Translating it yields CASSMRGALNTEAFF.

The chain links TRBV3-1 (or the pseudogene TRBV3-2) to TRBJ1-4; D uncertain. Trimming pared 0 bases from V and 0 bases from J, leaving 8 bases between. The CDR3 has 16 residues. Germline CDR1 is LGHDT and CDR2 is YNNKEL (reference sequence). CDR3 coding DNA: TGTGCCAGCAGCCAAGAGTGGGAGGCAACTAATGAAAAACTGTTTTTT. Residues: CASSQEWEATNEKLFF.

V gene TRBV4-3 combines with J gene TRBJ2-2; TRBD1 aligns across 10 bases. From germline, CDR1 is LGHNA and CDR2 YSLEER. There are 15 residues in the CDR3. With 1 base clipped from V and 4 bases from J, the junction kept 0 bases outside the gene matches. CDR3 sequence (DNA): TGCGCCAGCAGCCAAGGGACAGGGGGCACCGGGGAGCTGTTTTTT. Its protein is CASSQGTGGTGELFF.

This clone was detected a few times. CDR3 amino acids: CASSVRDINSPLHF. Here the CDR3 DNA reads TGTGCCAGCAGCGTGAGGGACATCAATTCACCCCTCCACTTT. The V and J genes are TRBV9 and TRBJ1-6, with D possibly TRBD1 on 6 matching bases. The V and J ends lost 2 bases and 7 bases respectively, with 10 bases between them. Germline lookup yields CDR1 SGDLS and CDR2 YYNGEE. The CDR3 length is 14 residues.

V is TRBV4-2 and J is TRBJ2-7; 8 bases are shared with TRBD2. Trimming took 4 bases from V and 0 from J; bases not matched to a gene: 8. This CDR3 region has 16 residues. Germline values: CDR1 LGHNA, CDR2 YNFKEQ. The CDR3 reads CASSRRGGGDSYEQYF. The DNA of the CDR3 is TGTGCCAGCAGCCGCCGGGGGGGAGGGGACTCCTACGAGCAGTACTTC.

This clone was recorded once. The chain links TRBV9 to TRBJ2-7, with TRBD1 identical over 8 bases. CDR1 and CDR2 (germline): SGDLS, YYNGEE. Unmatched junction bases numbered 4, after V lost 3 bases and J lost 5 bases. CDR3 length: 13 residues. CDR3 in amino acids: CASSEAGGDEQYF. The DNA of the CDR3 is TGTGCCAGCAGCGAGGCAGGGGGCGACGAGCAGTACTTC.

In DNA form, the CDR3 reads TGTGCCAGCAGCTCCCCCCCGGGAATCGAGCAGTACTTC. This encodes CASSSPPGIEQYF. This sequence joins TRBV7-2 and TRBJ2-7; possible D gene TRBD2, 5 bases. Per germline, CDR1 SGHTA and CDR2 FQGNSA. The V gene lost 4 bases and the J gene lost 6 bases, with 13 bases spanning the gap. The CDR3 totals 13 residues.

This chain uses TRBV19 with TRBJ1-6, with D unclear. The germline gives CDR1 LNHDA, CDR2 SQIVND (reference sequence). Deletions cut 10 bases from V and 7 bases from J, with 20 bases between. This CDR3 comprises 15 residues. As DNA, the CDR3 is TGTGCCACTAAACGACTCTCGGCAGACAATTCACCCCTCCACTTT. Translating it yields CATKRLSADNSPLHF.

The V call is TRBV5-1, the J call TRBJ1-1, with D perhaps TRBD1 (5 bases). Trimming stripped 4 bases from V and 3 bases from J, with 10 bases between. CDR1 SGHRS and CDR2 YFSETQ come from the germline V gene. CDR3 length: 13 amino acids. The CDR3 DNA is TGCGCCAGCAGCCTGGACACCTACACTGAAGCTTTCTTT. Amino acids: CASSLDTYTEAFF.

The chain uses TRBV3-1 (or the pseudogene TRBV3-2) and TRBJ2-5, with D unresolved. The germline gives CDR1 LGHDT, CDR2 YNNKEL (reference sequence). This CDR3 region has 13 residues. V shed 4 bases and J shed 5 bases, with 11 bases lying between them. The CDR3 protein is CASSPLRTETQYF. Written as DNA, the CDR3 is TGTGCCAGCAGCCCACTCCGTACCGAGACCCAGTACTTC.

The V gene is TRBV6-5, the J gene TRBJ2-6; 7 positions agree with TRBD2. The CDR3 sequence is 13 residues long. Trimming at V came to 8 bases and at J to 4 bases, leaving 2 bases not matched to a gene. Per germline, CDR1 MNHEY and CDR2 SVGAGI. The DNA for the CDR3 is TGTGCCAGCGGGAGGGGAGGGGCCAACGTCCTGACTTTC. It yields the protein CASGRGGANVLTF.

V usage is TRBV5-5 and J usage is TRBJ1-6, with TRBD1 identical over 7 bases. After removal of 4 bases from V and 5 bases from J, the junction contained 3 bases not matched to a gene. This CDR3 is 14 amino acids long. Germline CDR1 SGHKS, CDR2 YYEKEE (reference sequence). CDR3 in DNA: TGTGCCAGCAGCCCAACAGGGGATAATTCACCCCTCCACTTT. Protein sequence: CASSPTGDNSPLHF.

This rearrangement joins TRBV28 to TRBJ1-1; 7 positions match TRBD1. Per germline, CDR1 MDHEN and CDR2 SYDVKM. The CDR3 is 16 residues long. After removal of 2 bases from V and 7 bases from J, the junction contained 13 bases not matched to a gene. CDR3 region: CASSLLGRQGSNEAFF. CDR3 sequence (DNA): TGTGCCAGCAGTTTACTCGGTCGACAGGGTAGTAATGAAGCTTTCTTT. The whole variable domain, remainder taken from reference TRBV28 and TRBJ1-1, is DVKVTQSSRYLVKRTGEKVFLECVQDMDHENMFWYRQDPGLGLRLIYFSYDVKMKEKGDIPEGYSVSREKKERFSLILESASTNQTSMYLCASSLLGRQGSNEAFFGQGTRLTVV.

The chain links TRBV29-1 to TRBJ2-3, with 11 positions matching TRBD2. CDR3 size: 12 residues. Trimming at V came to 5 bases and at J to 12 bases, leaving 7 bases not matched to a gene. CDR1 is SQVTM and CDR2 is ANQGSEA in the germline V gene. CDR3 residues: CSVPGLAGEQYF. The CDR3 DNA reads TGCAGCGTTCCCGGACTAGCGGGTGAACAGTATTTT.

The chain links TRBV28 to TRBJ2-7; 8 nucleotides line up with TRBD2. Germline V gene lookup returns CDR1 MDHEN and CDR2 SYDVKM. This CDR3 has 17 residues. V trimming: 5 bases; J trimming: 4 bases; junction bases outside the gene matches: 16. In nucleotides, the CDR3 is TGTGCCAGCAGTCCCCCGTCAGGAGCGGGAGTTCCTTACGAGCAGTACTTC. This sequence encodes CASSPPSGAGVPYEQYF.

This chain joins TRBV29-1 and TRBJ2-7; 15 bases agree with TRBD2. CDR3 length: 17 residues. CDR1 and CDR2 from the germline V gene are SQVTM and ANQGSEA. V shed 4 bases and J 1 base; nucleotides not matched to a gene: 8. The CDR3 is CSVGSGTSGRLSYEQYF. As DNA, the CDR3 is TGCAGCGTTGGATCCGGGACTAGCGGGAGGCTTTCCTACGAGCAGTACTTC.

The rearrangement joins TRBV7-2 to TRBJ2-3; 13 bases map to TRBD2. The CDR3 spans 17 residues. Germline trimming cut 5 bases from V and 2 bases from J; bases unmatched to any gene: 7. Germline CDR1 is SGHTA and CDR2 is FQGNSA. CDR3 bases: TGTGCCAGCAGCCCAGCTACTAGCGGGGGGGCCACAGATACGCAGTATTTT. Translated: CASSPATSGGATDTQYF.

J is TRBJ1-2 and V is TRBV6-6, with 9 bases matching TRBD1. Trimming at V came to 5 bases and at J to 4 bases, leaving 5 bases not matched to a gene. CDR3 size: 14 residues. Looked up from germline, CDR1 is MNHNY and CDR2 is SVGAGI (reference sequence). The CDR3: CASSTDRGLYGYTF. CDR3 coding DNA: TGTGCCAGCAGTACGGACAGGGGCCTCTATGGCTACACCTTC.

This clone was recorded at least ten times. The V gene is TRBV28, the J gene TRBJ1-4; possible D gene TRBD1, 6 bases. Germline V gene sequence: CDR1 MDHEN, CDR2 SYDVKM. The CDR3 spans 16 residues. Trimming took off 5 bases at V and 0 bases at J, with 13 bases between the two ends. In DNA form, the CDR3 reads TGTGCCAGCAGTGCCAGAGAGGGGGCAACTAATGAAAAACTGTTTTTT. Translation: CASSAREGATNEKLFF. Filled out from reference TRBV28 and TRBJ1-4, the complete variable domain reads DVKVTQSSRYLVKRTGEKVFLECVQDMDHENMFWYRQDPGLGLRLIYFSYDVKMKEKGDIPEGYSVSREKKERFSLILESASTNQTSMYLCASSAREGATNEKLFFGSGTQLSVL.

The chain uses TRBV23-1 and TRBJ1-1, with 10 bases fitting TRBD1. TRBV23-1 is flagged as an ORF with uncertain function. CDR3 length: 15 amino acids. V lost 4 bases, J lost 7 bases, and 9 bases stayed unmatched. Here the CDR3 reads CASSRPTGGSCEAFF. The CDR3, as DNA: TGCGCCAGCAGTCGGCCGACAGGGGGCTCATGTGAAGCTTTCTTT.

Points on this clone: One end of the junction varies from germline; a read error may be responsible. The chain carries TRBV5-6 and TRBJ1-6, with D tentatively TRBD1 (6 bases). CDR1 is SGHDT, CDR2 YYEEEE, per germline. The CDR3 consists of 14 residues. CDR3 sequence: CASNLGGGGAPLHF. The CDR3 nucleotides read TGTGCCAGCAACTTGGGAGGGGGTGGAGCACCCCTCCACTTT. The full variable domain, completed using reference TRBV5-6 and TRBJ1-6, is DAGVTQSPTHLIKTRGQQVTLRCSPKSGHDTVSWYQQALGQGPQFIFQYYEEEERQRGNFPDRFSGHQFPNYSSELNVNALLLGDSALYLCASNLGGGGAPLHFGNGTRLTVT.

This chain uses TRBV6-5 with TRBJ1-1, with 11 nucleotides matching TRBD1. The junction had 6 bases not matched to a gene; V was cut back by 2 bases and J by 10 bases. The CDR3 has 14 amino acids. Germline CDR1 MNHEY, CDR2 SVGAGI. CDR3 nucleotide sequence: TGTGCCAGCAGTTACACGGGACAGGGGGTCGGAGCTTTCTTT. Residues: CASSYTGQGVGAFF.

The gene calls are TRBV7-6 and TRBJ2-2; TRBD2 matches 8 bases. The germline V gene has CDR1 SGHVS and CDR2 FNYEAQ. The V and J ends lost 7 bases and 7 bases, in that order; junction bases with no gene match: 8. This CDR3 comprises 14 residues. The CDR3 DNA reads as TGTGCCAGCACGGGGGGGGCCAGGGTCGGGGAGCTGTTTTTT. It specifies CASTGGARVGELFF. Using reference TRBV7-6 and TRBJ2-2 for the parts outside the CDR3, the full variable domain is GAGVSQSPRYKVTKRGQDVALRCDPISGHVSLYWYRQALGQGPEFLTYFNYEAQQDKSGLPNDRFSAERPEGSISTLTIQRTEQRDSAMYRCASTGGARVGELFFGEGSRLTVL.

The J gene is TRBJ2-7, the V gene TRBV29-1, with 9 bases aligning to TRBD1. Germline V lookup: CDR1 SQVTM, CDR2 ANQGSEA. The V gene end was trimmed by 4 bases and the J gene end by 2 bases; junction bases not matched to a gene: 3. CDR3 length equals 13 residues. The CDR3 loop reads CSVADRGTYEQYF. DNA for the CDR3: TGCAGCGTTGCTGACAGGGGGACCTACGAGCAGTACTTC.